This T cell receptor beta chain was recovered during a study of identical twins (dated by TCRdb to the mid-2010s). At the level of the whole study: To test whether fetal clonotypes persist, the study used deep sequencing on TCR alpha and beta repertoires from monozygotic twins, unrelated adults of various ages, and cord blood. To rule out contamination, the twin experiments were replicated at different times with different library preparation protocols. What the work shows at the level of the full study, not this receptor alone: Excess twin sharing in beta out-of-frame sequences was weaker because fewer shared sequences lowered the signal-to-noise ratio. Because the same donors could not be followed over many years, conclusions were based on cross-sectional statistical analysis. Fewer insertions were carried by abundant cord blood beta clonotypes; a weaker similar trend was observed in young adult naive repertoires, while no such trend was observed in memory repertoires. Recombination models systematically underestimated out-of-frame TCR alpha sharing in monozygotic twins but agreed with sharing between unrelated individuals. Compared with coincidental sharing between unrelated individuals, out-of-frame TCR alpha sequences shared between twins had an excess of sequences with low generation probability. Invariant T cells such as MAIT and iNKT could partly confound zero-insertion analyses, although diverse VJ usage argued against such confounding for most clonotypes.

CDR1 and CDR2 are read off the germline V gene as SNHLY and FYNNEI. Between the V and J ends, shortened by 6 bases and 8 bases respectively, the junction contains 13 bases. The CDR3 holds 12 amino acids from the cysteine to the phenylalanine. Solely the CDR3 DNA is kept, with 36 bases framed from the first base. Concerning this clonotype: No antigen is known for it. Base qualities are not recorded, but no much larger clone differs from it by a single base.

Libraries were made using 5' RACE. Sequenced on an Illumina HiSeq 2000. A universal primer binding site was added through template switching, and the final cDNA carried a unique molecular identifier so that TCR cDNA molecules could be counted accurately. First-strand cDNA for TCR alpha and beta chains was synthesized from specific primers in the conserved constant-segment region. To control for contamination, every cDNA library carried two barcodes: a SMART-Mk sample barcode plus Illumina barcodes. TruSeq adapter sequences along with Illumina sample barcodes were introduced in two successive PCR steps. Sequencing of the TCR alpha and beta cDNA libraries was done on the Illumina HiSeq platform using custom primers. As for the authors' bioinformatics: MiGEC processed the raw reads to extract unique molecular identifiers, while MiXCR was used to determine the CDR3 positions. For each individual, recombination models were inferred using an EM algorithm with the repgenHMM and IGoR tools. Shared clonotypes were analyzed with the tcR package in R, and sharing was normalized by the product of cloneset sizes. Out-of-frame nonproductive sequences were analyzed to study raw recombination free of thymic and clonal selection effects. TCRdb applied fastp at Q25 and MiXCR to the public reads, then kept only in-frame beta chains. When rows share a CDR3 protein, they turn into one entry using the most common DNA and genes. TCRdb assigned the V and J calls; the authors' analysis was not used. The sample includes 690,000 or so distinct CDR3 sequences, with over 8.5% observed a single time. In total, the top ten clones hold roughly 0.97% of the sample.

Every donor in the study was a healthy Caucasian. The twin cohort comprised three pairs of female monozygotic twins, all aged roughly 18 to 29 years. RNA for TCR libraries was isolated from peripheral blood mononuclear cells. These data also formed part of another study, on yellow fever vaccine responses in identical twins. The second study also describes: According to the authors, in identical twins the way T cells responded to vaccination appeared partly convergent and partly personalized. Focusing on identical twins, the study followed the T cell clones that responded to the vaccine, and did so with precision.

The sequenced sample was PBMCs. This sequence was found in a woman younger than 35 in good health. The chain is assembled from TRBV2 and TRBJ1-2, and perhaps TRBD1 as D gene, on 5 matching bases. The nucleotides read TGTGCCAGCAGAAGGGTCGACAGAGGCTACACCTTC. It codes for CASRRVDRGYTF.